This TCR beta chain was captured by sequencing in a study of T cell responses to AZD1222 COVID-19 vaccine. Profiled with immunoSEQ multiplex PCR; TCRdb holds only in-frame clones, not every one. In the table there are approximately 60,000 clones, approximately 84% of which are singletons. Trimming cost V 6 bases and J 5 bases, with 11 bases left between them. This CDR3 is 14 amino acids long. In germline, CDR1 is MRHNA, CDR2 SNTAGT. Sequences were derived from peripheral blood, sampled on day 0 of AZD1222 vaccination. The source is an adult in good health. The V and J genes are TRBV6-4 and TRBJ1-6; D gene ambiguous. For the CDR3, the DNA is TGTGCCAGCAGACCCGGGCCTAATAATTCACCCCTCCACTTT. Amino acid sequence: CASRPGPNNSPLHF.